Listed below are T cell receptor beta chains from one sample, sequenced in a study of shared clonotypes between healthy human individuals. The repertoire was sequenced with immunoSEQ multiplex PCR; TCRdb's copy has only in-frame clones and lacks some. Of around 2.3 million clones listed, approximately 94% are singletons. The sample was naive CD4+ T cells sorted from blood. These receptors all stem from a man aged 18 to 30 in good health. Both conserved end residues are part of each CDR3. The order of the fields is D gene, clone size, V gene, J gene, CDR3 length, CDR3 protein. D genes are given only for firm matches. Where a row states a size, it is once, few, many or the class of an expanded clone; other rows omit it.

>-|-|TRBV11-1|TRBJ1-2|13
CASSPGLNYGYTF
>TRBD2|-|TRBV5-1|TRBJ2-7|14
CASSLTSGGYEQYF
>-|once|TRBV29-1|TRBJ2-2|13
CSVTAAITGELFF
>TRBD2|-|TRBV7-9|TRBJ2-2|17
CASSLGLAGLNTGELFF
>-|-|TRBV5-1|TRBJ2-7|14
CASATAGQTTEQYF
>TRBD1|-|TRBV6-5|TRBJ1-3|15
CASSYSSGGGNTIYF
>TRBD2|-|TRBV25-1|TRBJ2-7|15
CASSEWAGGRYEQYF
>-|-|TRBV19|TRBJ1-2|14
CASRKGGAGYGYTF
>TRBD1|-|TRBV9|TRBJ2-7|15
CASSAGQGQTYEQYF
>-|-|TRBV25-1|TRBJ2-2|15
CASSAAGVNTGELFF
>-|-|TRBV4-1|TRBJ1-1|17
CASSQGVSGVGNTEAFF
>TRBD2|-|TRBV7-6|TRBJ2-1|16
CASSLQVAGGFNEQFF
>TRBD2|once|TRBV4-1|TRBJ2-1|17
CASSQVGGGGSGNEQFF
>-|-|TRBV10-3|TRBJ1-2|14
CAITLGTDPMGYTF
>-|-|TRBV28|TRBJ2-1|13
CASSAQRTLGQFF
>-|-|TRBV21-1|TRBJ1-1|16
CASSKARQGLNTEAFF
>-|-|TRBV30|TRBJ1-1|14
CAWSVRTSWTEAFF
>-|-|TRBV30|TRBJ2-5|15
CAWSVLRYNQETQYF
>-|-|TRBV13|TRBJ2-7|11
CASSLGYEQYF
>-|-|TRBV5-1|TRBJ1-3|15
CASSFDGGAGNTIYF
>-|-|TRBV6-5|TRBJ2-7|12
CASSSLGGAQYF
>-|-|TRBV9|TRBJ1-5|15
CASSGSGGRDQPQHF
>-|-|TRBV2|TRBJ1-2|14
CASSRGGNTYGYTF
>TRBD2|-|TRBV6-6|TRBJ2-7|13
CASFELAGDEQYF
>TRBD1|-|TRBV5-5|TRBJ1-2|13
CASSPDRDYGYTF
>-|-|TRBV6-5|TRBJ2-1|14
CASSRSGGYNEQFF
>TRBD1|-|TRBV28|TRBJ1-1|15
CASSRQGVGATEAFF
>-|-|TRBV5-1|TRBJ1-2|13
CASSLRGNYGYTF
>-|few|TRBV30|TRBJ1-5|12
CAWSSPNQPQHF
>TRBD2|-|TRBV29-1|TRBJ2-7|16
CSVEVPGGESSYEQYF
>TRBD1|-|TRBV27|TRBJ2-7|14
CASSGTGGVHEQYF
>TRBD1|-|TRBV5-6|TRBJ2-5|15
CASIKSWTGEETQYF
>TRBD1|-|TRBV28|TRBJ1-2|16
CASSLVGRGYDYGYTF
>-|-|TRBV7-8|TRBJ2-1|15
CASSLDSFAYNEQFF
>-|once|TRBV28|TRBJ1-4|13
CASTPGGLEKLFF
>TRBD1|once|TRBV28|TRBJ2-6|18
CASSLVQGAASGANVLTF
>-|-|TRBV4-1|TRBJ2-7|14
CASSTPGHLYEQYF
>-|once|TRBV5-1|TRBJ1-1|16
CASSLAGAVGNTEAFF
>TRBD1|-|TRBV10-1|TRBJ1-1|17
CASSKGGGGKKNTEAFF
>-|-|TRBV6-1|TRBJ1-2|15
CASSEGDGGPYGYTF
>-|-|TRBV10-3|TRBJ1-1|13
CAISEQGLAEAFF
>TRBD1|-|TRBV9|TRBJ1-6|13
CASSQGGNSPLHF
>-|-|TRBV28|TRBJ2-5|13
CASSIRVQETQYF
>TRBD1|-|TRBV27|TRBJ2-3|15
CASSFWTGVTDTQYF
>-|-|TRBV28|TRBJ2-7|15
CASSLSAKGSGEQYF
>-|-|TRBV6-5|TRBJ1-1|14
CASSIRGPNTEAFF
>TRBD2|-|TRBV2|TRBJ2-1|14
CASSESLAGVQQFF